Sequencing of this T cell receptor (beta chain) was carried out in a study of cytomegalovirus exposure and HLA in healthy donors. Study outcomes and limitations: The authors confirmed in vitro that a few CMV-associated chains were specific for CMV antigens.

PCR amplification relied on 60 Vbeta primers (plus 13 Jbeta primers). Profiled with immunoSEQ multiplex PCR; TCRdb holds only in-frame clones, not every one. The table includes about 72,000 clones, roughly four fifths detected once. Concerning this clone: Its antigen is unknown.

The CDR3 is 15 residues long. V was pared by 5 bases and J by 2 bases, with 4 bases of the junction left unmatched. Germline V gene lookup returns CDR1 LNHNV and CDR2 YYDKDF (reference sequence). Input material: PBMCs. The clonotype comes from a man younger than 35 in good health and CMV-seronegative. The chain is built from TRBV15 and TRBJ2-1, with 9 nucleotides matching TRBD2. The CDR3 here is CATSPSGDTYNEQFF. CDR3 nucleotide sequence: TGTGCCACCAGCCCTAGCGGGGATACCTACAATGAGCAGTTCTTC.